A single sample gave rise to the 24 T cell receptor beta chains below, sequenced in a study of T-cell reconstitution after alpha-beta-depleted transplantation in children. Unique molecular identifiers were incorporated during preparation of the TCRbeta library. One entry per CDR3 protein, called by TCRdb with MiXCR from the PCR reads. The data show about 100,000 distinct CDR3 sequences, 4.5% to 7.5% seen once. Here the sequenced sample was PBMCs, mostly from graft donor cells, taken 60 days after TCRalphabeta/CD19-depleted stem cell transplant. These TCRs come from a female patient aged 2-9 years who had a stem cell transplant for Fanconi anemia, so the T cells may come from the graft donor.

In its sample, this clonotype was seen many times. The J gene is TRBJ2-7, the V gene TRBV4-2, with 7 bases matching TRBD2. CDR1 LGHNA and CDR2 YNFKEQ come from the germline V gene. Trimming at V came to 0 bases and at J to 0 bases, leaving 5 bases not matched to a gene. The CDR3 has 16 residues. As DNA, the CDR3 is TGTGCCAGCAGCCAAGATGGTGGGACTACCTCCTACGAGCAGTACTTC. Protein product: CASSQDGGTTSYEQYF.

This clonotype was found a few times. The chain recombines TRBV7-2 with TRBJ1-1; D gene unclear. The CDR3 contains 14 residues. Germline CDR1 SGHTA, CDR2 FQGNSA. V dropped 5 bases and J dropped 6 bases, with 16 bases sitting between them. CDR3 region: CASSRRPLGAEAFF. Written as DNA, the CDR3 is TGTGCCAGCAGCCGCCGACCCCTGGGCGCTGAAGCTTTCTTT.

The table lists this clonotype with a few counts. The chain employs TRBV20-1 and TRBJ1-5, with a tentative D call TRBD1 (6 bases). The CDR3 length is 15 residues. The germline gives CDR1 DFQATT, CDR2 SNEGSKA (reference sequence). Trimming removed 0 bases from V and 10 bases from J, with 19 bases in between. DNA for the CDR3: TGCAGTGCTAGAGACCCACAGGGACGGAATAGACCCCAGCATTTT. Translated: CSARDPQGRNRPQHF.

This chain links TRBV29-1 with TRBJ2-3, with D possibly matching TRBD1 (6 bases). Trimming pared 2 bases from V and 0 bases from J, leaving 12 bases between. The CDR3 is 15 residues long. The germline gives CDR1 SQVTM, CDR2 ANQGSEA. The CDR3 bases are TGCAGCGTTGAAAGGGGGACAACTAGCACAGATACGCAGTATTTT. Its translation is CSVERGTTSTDTQYF.

As DNA, the CDR3 is TGTGCCAGCAGTTACACCGGGACAGGAAACGAGCAGTACTTC. Translation gives CASSYTGTGNEQYF. V gene TRBV6-5 combines with J gene TRBJ2-7, with 8 nucleotides matching TRBD1. Germline V CDR1 and CDR2: MNHEY, SVGAGI. Unmatched junction bases numbered 5, after V lost 2 bases and J lost 5 bases. The CDR3 runs 14 residues.

In nucleotides, the CDR3 is TGTGCCAGCAGCTTGGGACGGTTCTACGAGCAGTACTTC. The encoded protein is CASSLGRFYEQYF. The rearrangement links TRBV7-3 to TRBJ2-7; either TRBD1 or TRBD2 may fit D (5 bases each). This CDR3 region has 13 residues. The germline V gene encodes CDR1 SGHTA and CDR2 FQGTGA. V was trimmed by 3 bases and J by 3 bases, leaving 9 bases between them.

This clonotype was seen many times. This sequence joins TRBV10-3 and TRBJ1-2; 8 bases map to TRBD1. Losses at the gene ends were 10 bases for V and 4 bases for J; bases not matched to a gene: 8. The CDR3 runs 13 residues. Germline V gene lookup returns CDR1 ENHRY and CDR2 SYGVKD. CDR3 bases: TGTGCCACCGAGACAGGGGCAAGCTATGGCTACACCTTC. Amino acids: CATETGASYGYTF.

The chain couples TRBV19 to TRBJ1-6; D is perhaps TRBD1 (6 bases). The V gene's germline CDR1 is LNHDA and CDR2 SQIVND (reference sequence). Trimming removed 3 bases at V and 7 bases at J, with 10 bases between. This CDR3 region has 14 residues. CDR3 residues: CASSIGQTNSPLHF. DNA of the CDR3: TGTGCCAGTAGTATCGGACAGACAAATTCACCCCTCCACTTT.

This clonotype has a count of ten or more. This chain links TRBV5-1 with TRBJ1-4; unclear D gene. Trimming cost V 0 bases and J 5 bases, with 11 bases left between them. The CDR3 loop spans 15 amino acids. CDR1 and CDR2 (germline): SGHRS, YFSETQ. The CDR3 sequence is CASSLVAGPNEKLFF. CDR3 nucleotides: TGCGCCAGCAGCTTGGTGGCAGGCCCGAATGAAAAACTGTTTTTT.

This clonotype was detected many times. CDR3 sequence: CASSAGQLNTEAFF. CDR3 in DNA: TGTGCCAGCAGTGCCGGACAACTGAACACTGAAGCTTTCTTT. The rearrangement uses TRBV6-1 and TRBJ1-1, with D possibly matching TRBD1 (5 bases). Germline V gene data show CDR1 as MNHNS and CDR2 as SASEGT. CDR3 length: 14 amino acids. V lost 4 bases, J lost 0 bases, and 9 bases lay in between.

This clonotype was seen a few times. This sequence joins TRBV3-1 and TRBJ2-7; perhaps TRBD1 as D (6 bases). The germline gives CDR1 LGHDT, CDR2 YNNKEL (reference sequence). This CDR3 has 15 amino acids. Trimming left V 3 bases short and J 4 bases short, with 16 bases between. CDR3 sequence: CASSQAPGALYEQYF. The CDR3 DNA reads as TGTGCCAGCAGCCAGGCGCCAGGGGCGCTGTACGAGCAGTACTTC.

The sample holds many counts of this clonotype. The chain carries TRBV29-1 and TRBJ2-1; tentative D call: TRBD1 (5 bases). The CDR3 consists of 12 residues. Germline values: CDR1 SQVTM, CDR2 ANQGSEA. Trimming shortened V by 5 bases and J by 12 bases, and 17 bases separated the two germline ends. CDR3 loop: CSVPGRAHGQFF. Here the CDR3 DNA reads TGCAGCGTTCCCGGCAGGGCCCATGGGCAGTTCTTC.

The gene calls are TRBV7-9 and TRBJ2-7; a weak D match, TRBD1 (6 bases). Per the germline V gene, CDR1 is SEHNR and CDR2 is FQNEAQ (reference sequence). The CDR3 has 14 residues. V was pared by 10 bases and J by 0 bases, with 16 bases between. The DNA of the CDR3 is TGTGCCACTAAAAGTAGGGGGAACTCCTACGAGCAGTACTTC. It specifies CATKSRGNSYEQYF. Full variable domain (remainder filled in from reference TRBV7-9 and TRBJ2-7): DTGVSQNPRHKITKRGQNVTFRCDPISEHNRLYWYRQTLGQGPEFLTYFQNEAQLEKSRLLSDRFSAERPKGSFSTLEIQRTEQGDSAMYLCATKSRGNSYEQYFGPGTRLTVT.

This clonotype was counted at least ten times. CDR3: CASSYRTGVNYYEQYF. The CDR3 bases are TGTGCCAGCAGTTACAGAACGGGGGTGAATTACTACGAGCAGTACTTC. The chain recombines TRBV6-5 with TRBJ2-7, with D maybe TRBD2 (6 bases). Trimming removed 2 bases at V and 3 bases at J, with 17 bases between. The CDR3 is 16 residues long. Germline loops: CDR1 MNHEY, CDR2 SVGAGI.

This clonotype was seen at least ten times. The chain is built from TRBV5-6 and TRBJ2-7, with D tentatively TRBD2 (5 bases). This CDR3 is built from 15 residues. Germline lookup yields CDR1 SGHDT and CDR2 YYEEEE. The V end lost 2 bases, the J end lost 2 bases, and 14 bases lay between the germline ends. CDR3 region: CASSFASGIPYEQYF. The CDR3 DNA sequence: TGTGCCAGCAGCTTTGCCTCCGGGATACCCTACGAGCAGTACTTC.

This clonotype has ten or more counts. The chain employs TRBV2 and TRBJ2-1; 9 bases map to TRBD2. The CDR3 consists of 15 residues. Germline loops: CDR1 SNHLY, CDR2 FYNNEI. V was pared by 4 bases and J by 5 bases, with 6 bases of the junction left unmatched. CDR3 loop: CASSVSSGAHNEQFF. CDR3 coding DNA: TGTGCCAGCAGTGTTTCTAGCGGGGCCCACAATGAGCAGTTCTTC.

The chain employs TRBV14 and TRBJ2-2; D possibly corresponds to TRBD1 (5 bases). Trimming left V 0 bases short and J 6 bases short, with 14 bases between. The length of the CDR3 is 16 residues. Germline V CDR1 and CDR2: SGHDN, FVKESK. The CDR3 nucleotides are TGTGCCAGCAGCCAAGATTATGCAGGGCCGCCCGGGGAGCTGTTTTTT. It encodes CASSQDYAGPPGELFF.

This clonotype was observed many times. The chain carries TRBV25-1 and TRBJ2-5; D ambiguous. CDR1 and CDR2 (germline): MGHDK, SYGVNS. The CDR3 consists of 15 residues. With 3 bases removed from V and 4 bases from J, the gap between germline ends came to 15 bases. CDR3 residues: CASSEWTRHPETQYF. In DNA, the CDR3 is TGTGCCAGCAGTGAGTGGACCCGGCATCCAGAGACCCAGTACTTC.

This clonotype has more than one count but fewer than ten. This chain uses TRBV6-5 with TRBJ2-6; possible D gene TRBD1, 6 bases. The CDR3 runs 15 residues. Germline V gene lookup returns CDR1 MNHEY and CDR2 SVGAGI. The V and J ends lost 4 bases and 2 bases respectively, with 9 bases between them. CDR3 DNA: TGTGCCAGCAGTTCTACAGGGACTGGGGCCAACGTCCTGACTTTC. This encodes CASSSTGTGANVLTF.

This clonotype has a count of ten or more. V and J are TRBV6-1 and TRBJ2-7; a possible D gene is TRBD2 (5 bases). V lost 8 bases to trimming and J lost 0 bases, with 20 bases between them. CDR1 and CDR2 (germline): MNHNS, SASEGT. There are 16 residues in the CDR3. CDR3 sequence: CASEDRRTATSYEQYF. DNA for the CDR3: TGTGCCAGCGAAGACCGACGGACTGCGACCTCCTACGAGCAGTACTTC.

This clonotype has a handful of counts. This chain joins TRBV3-1 and TRBJ2-5; TRBD1 is a possible D gene (6 bases). The V end was cut by 0 bases, the J end by 2 bases, with 19 bases between. The CDR3 covers 18 residues. The germline V gene has CDR1 LGHDT and CDR2 YNNKEL (reference sequence). The CDR3: CASSQDFRIRGSQETQYF. CDR3 DNA sequence: TGTGCCAGCAGCCAAGATTTCCGTATAAGGGGGTCTCAAGAGACCCAGTACTTC.

With regard to this clonotype: This clone may be a read error of a much larger clone one base away. The chain couples TRBV15 to TRBJ2-7; TRBD1 aligns across 9 bases. The CDR3 has 13 amino acids. From germline, CDR1 is LNHNV and CDR2 YYDKDF (reference sequence). CDR3 sequence (DNA): TGTGCCACCAAGGACAGGGGATCCTACAAGCAGTACTTC. This translates into CATKDRGSYKQYF.

Ten or more counts support this clonotype. The rearrangement uses TRBV4-1 and TRBJ2-7; D might be TRBD1 (6 bases). The CDR3 sequence is 17 residues long. V lost 3 bases to trimming and J lost 2 bases, with 20 bases between them. The V gene's germline CDR1 is MGHRA and CDR2 YSYEKL. Written as DNA, the CDR3 is TGCGCCAGCAGCCACCCGGAACAGGGCCCTTATACCTACGAGCAGTACTTC. It specifies CASSHPEQGPYTYEQYF.

This clonotype was seen only a few times. The rearrangement uses TRBV14 and TRBJ2-7; either TRBD1 or TRBD2 may fit D (6 bases each). Trimming pared 6 bases from V and 9 bases from J, leaving 18 bases between. The CDR3 consists of 13 residues. Germline CDR1 is SGHDN and CDR2 is FVKESK. The CDR3 bases are TGTGCCAGCAGTCGGGGGCTGGGGGAGCGGCAGTACTTC. Its translation is CASSRGLGERQYF.